Listed here are 22 T cell receptor beta chains from one sample, sequenced in a study of blood T cell repertoires in COVID-19. Assay used: immunoSEQ multiplex PCR; TCRdb lists only in-frame clones, some missing. The data contain under 100,000 clones, just under 80% of them singletons. Sequencing was carried out using peripheral blood. Every receptor here comes from a man between 60 and 70 years old with COVID-19, enrolled during active disease.

The CDR3 nucleotides are TGTGCCAGCAGCAACCGACTAGCGGAGTTCCTAGAGACCCAGTACTTC. Amino acid sequence: CASSNRLAEFLETQYF. The chain couples TRBV5-4 to TRBJ2-5; 9 bases match TRBD2. This CDR3 is 16 amino acids long. After removal of 4 bases from V and 4 bases from J, the junction contained 11 bases not matched to a gene. Germline CDR1 reads SGHNT; CDR2 reads YYREEE (reference sequence). Combining the CDR3 with reference TRBV5-4 and TRBJ2-5 gives the whole variable domain ETGVTQSPTHLIKTRGQQVTLRCSSQSGHNTVSWYQQALGQGPQFIFQYYREEENGRGNFPPRFSGLQFPNYSSELNVNALELDDSALYLCASSNRLAEFLETQYFGPGTRLLVL.

This clone turned up a few times. The V and J genes are TRBV5-4 and TRBJ1-6; 10 bases line up with TRBD1. The CDR3 runs to 13 residues. Trimming cost V 4 bases and J 13 bases; bases outside gene matches: 5. Per the germline V gene, CDR1 is SGHNT and CDR2 is YYREEE (reference sequence). CDR3 sequence: CASSPTGGLPLHF. Here the CDR3 DNA reads TGTGCCAGCAGCCCGACAGGGGGCCTCCCCCTCCACTTT.

The chain is built from TRBV14 and TRBJ1-1; D remains ambiguous. CDR1 SGHDN and CDR2 FVKESK come from the germline V gene. The V end was cut by 0 bases, the J end by 4 bases, with 6 bases between. The CDR3 has 13 amino acids. The CDR3 here is CASSQERSTEAFF. CDR3 bases: TGTGCCAGCAGCCAAGAGCGGAGCACTGAAGCTTTCTTT.

The chain recombines TRBV3-1 (or the pseudogene TRBV3-2) with TRBJ2-7, with D perhaps TRBD1 (6 bases). The germline V gene encodes CDR1 LGHDT and CDR2 YNNKEL (reference sequence). Trimming removed 4 bases at V and 1 base at J, with 8 bases between. The CDR3 has 13 amino acids. CDR3 loop: CASSRTVSYEQYF. CDR3 bases: TGTGCCAGCAGCCGGACAGTTTCCTACGAGCAGTACTTC.

This sequence joins TRBV5-1 and TRBJ1-1; D perhaps matches TRBD1 (5 bases). V was pared by 4 bases and J by 5 bases, with 18 bases between. Germline V gene sequence: CDR1 SGHRS, CDR2 YFSETQ. The CDR3 runs to 15 residues. CDR3 amino acids: CASSRTSIGDTEAFF. The CDR3 nucleotides are TGCGCCAGCAGCCGGACATCTATAGGCGATACTGAAGCTTTCTTT.

The chain has TRBV7-6 and TRBJ2-7; D not certain. This CDR3 has 13 residues. V was pared by 4 bases and J by 3 bases, with 10 bases between. CDR1 SGHVS and CDR2 FNYEAQ come from the germline V gene. As DNA, the CDR3 is TGTGCCAGCAGCTCTAGGTATAGCTACGAGCAGTACTTC. It yields the protein CASSSRYSYEQYF.

The chain uses TRBV6-1 and TRBJ2-3, with 12 nucleotides matching TRBD2. V lost 1 base and J lost 8; bases outside the gene matches: 7. Looked up from germline, CDR1 is MNHNS and CDR2 is SASEGT. This CDR3 has 16 residues. Written as DNA, the CDR3 is TGTGCCAGCAGTGAAGGACTAGCGGGGGTATTAGGTACGCAGTATTTT. Amino acid sequence: CASSEGLAGVLGTQYF.

The chain employs TRBV20-1 and TRBJ2-6, with 8 positions matching TRBD2. Unmatched junction bases numbered 5, after V lost 3 bases and J lost 4 bases. CDR3 length: 15 residues. Germline V lookup: CDR1 DFQATT, CDR2 SNEGSKA (reference sequence). In DNA form, the CDR3 reads TGCAGTGCTAGTATCGGGGGGGCCGGGGCCAACGTCCTGACTTTC. Its translation: CSASIGGAGANVLTF.

The V gene is TRBV24-1, the J gene TRBJ2-7; D remains unclear. The V and J ends lost 4 bases and 2 bases respectively, with 14 bases between them. This CDR3 comprises 15 residues. Germline CDR1 KGHDR, CDR2 SFDVKD. The CDR3 reads CATSEDTEPTYEQYF. CDR3 coding DNA: TGTGCCACCAGTGAAGACACGGAACCGACCTACGAGCAGTACTTC.

The gene calls are TRBV9 and TRBJ1-3, with no clear D. Germline V lookup: CDR1 SGDLS, CDR2 YYNGEE. V was cut by 4 bases and J by 2 bases, with 13 bases left in between. The CDR3 length is 15 residues. The CDR3 DNA sequence: TGTGCCAGCAGCTCCGGCCCTGGGCCTGGAAACACCATATATTTT. Protein: CASSSGPGPGNTIYF. The full variable domain, its missing parts supplied by reference TRBV9 and TRBJ1-3, is DSGVTQTPKHLITATGQRVTLRCSPRSGDLSVYWYQQSLDQGLQFLIQYYNGEERAKGNILERFSAQQFPDLHSELNLSSLELGDSALYFCASSSGPGPGNTIYFGEGSWLTVV.

In nucleotides, the CDR3 is TGCGCCAGCAGCTTGGCCCAGGTAAACACTGAAGCTTTCTTT. It yields the protein CASSLAQVNTEAFF. The chain recombines TRBV5-1 with TRBJ1-1; D not resolved. Germline V gene lookup returns CDR1 SGHRS and CDR2 YFSETQ. The CDR3 loop spans 14 amino acids. Trimming pared 0 bases from V and 2 bases from J, leaving 8 bases between.

The chain has TRBV25-1 and TRBJ2-2, with D perhaps matching TRBD2 (6 bases). V lost 2 bases and J 4 bases, leaving 14 bases between the germline ends. The CDR3 covers 16 residues. Germline values: CDR1 MGHDK, CDR2 SYGVNS. The CDR3 nucleotides are TGTGCCAGCAGTGAAGCGGGGAGAGGTGGCACCGGGGAGCTGTTTTTT. This encodes CASSEAGRGGTGELFF. Full variable domain (remainder filled in from reference TRBV25-1 and TRBJ2-2): EADIYQTPRYLVIGTGKKITLECSQTMGHDKMYWYQQDPGMELHLIHYSYGVNSTEKGDLSSESTVSRIRTEHFPLTLESARPSHTSQYLCASSEAGRGGTGELFFGEGSRLTVL.

This chain uses TRBV5-4 with TRBJ2-3; D may be TRBD2 (5 bases). From germline, CDR1 is SGHNT and CDR2 YYREEE (reference sequence). There are 16 residues in the CDR3. Trimming removed 0 bases from V and 3 bases from J, with 14 bases in between. The CDR3 reads CASSLGGRDVTDTQYF. CDR3 bases: TGTGCCAGCAGCTTGGGAGGGCGCGACGTAACAGATACGCAGTATTTT.

V is TRBV5-1 and J is TRBJ1-1; a possible D gene is TRBD1 (6 bases). The CDR3 runs 17 residues. CDR1 is SGHRS and CDR2 is YFSETQ in the germline V gene. V was clipped by 1 base and J by 8 bases, with 24 bases between them. The CDR3 DNA reads as TGCGCCAGCAGCTTGCCTCCTCCGTTGACTTCACAGGGAGAAGCTTTCTTT. Protein sequence: CASSLPPPLTSQGEAFF.

The V gene is TRBV5-1, the J gene TRBJ2-3; 11 bases fit TRBD2. The junction had 2 bases not matched to a gene; V was cut back by 1 base and J by 4 bases. Germline V gene sequence: CDR1 SGHRS, CDR2 YFSETQ. This CDR3 is built from 15 residues. The CDR3 protein is CASSLRGLAADTQYF. The CDR3 coding sequence is TGCGCCAGCAGCTTGAGGGGACTAGCGGCAGATACGCAGTATTTT.

V usage is TRBV11-1 and J usage is TRBJ2-7; D gene uncertain. Germline V lookup: CDR1 SGHAT, CDR2 FQDESV (reference sequence). V was cut by 5 bases and J by 2 bases, with 13 bases left in between. The CDR3 consists of 14 residues. The CDR3, as DNA: TGTGCCAGCAGCAATTCCGGTTTCCCCTACGAGCAGTACTTC. Translated: CASSNSGFPYEQYF. The full variable domain, in which reference TRBV11-1 and TRBJ2-7 provide the parts outside the CDR3, is EAEVAQSPRYKITEKSQAVAFWCDPISGHATLYWYRQILGQGPELLVQFQDESVVDDSQLPKDRFSAERLKGVDSTLKIQPAELGDSAMYLCASSNSGFPYEQYFGPGTRLTVT.

The gene calls are TRBV5-6 and TRBJ2-1; 8 bases line up with TRBD1. CDR1 and CDR2 (germline): SGHDT, YYEEEE. J gave up 9 bases and V 4 bases, and 15 bases lay outside the gene matches. This CDR3 has 16 residues. CDR3 sequence (DNA): TGTGCCAGCAGCCATTTGACCGGGACAGGAGTTAGTGAGCAGTTCTTC. Its protein is CASSHLTGTGVSEQFF.

The V call is TRBV5-4, the J call TRBJ2-6; D is perhaps TRBD2 (5 bases). This CDR3 has 15 residues. The V gene lost 0 bases and the J gene lost 3 bases, with 7 bases spanning the gap. CDR1 and CDR2 (germline): SGHNT, YYREEE (reference sequence). The CDR3 bases are TGTGCCAGCAGCTTGGCCGGGGTTGGGGCCAACGTCCTGACTTTC. Protein product: CASSLAGVGANVLTF.

The chain uses TRBV9 and TRBJ2-5, with D possibly matching TRBD2 (6 bases). CDR3 length: 13 amino acids. V gave up 3 bases and J gave up 7 bases, with 13 bases separating them. Per germline, CDR1 SGDLS and CDR2 YYNGEE. Written as DNA, the CDR3 is TGTGCCAGCAGCGAGAGTCTGGGGGGGACCCAGTACTTC. It is translated as CASSESLGGTQYF.

The chain uses TRBV10-3 and TRBJ1-6, with 8 nucleotides matching TRBD1. Germline CDR1 is ENHRY and CDR2 is SYGVKD. Germline trimming cut 4 bases from V and 8 bases from J; bases unmatched to any gene: 4. There are 14 residues in the CDR3. Here the CDR3 DNA reads TGTGCCATCAGTGTTGGACAGGGTGATTCACCCCTCCACTTT. Translated: CAISVGQGDSPLHF.

The CDR3 sequence is CASSRGQAGAFF. Written as DNA, the CDR3 is TGTGCCAGCAGCCGAGGACAGGCCGGAGCTTTCTTT. This chain connects TRBV13 to TRBJ1-1; 7 nucleotides agree with TRBD1. Per germline, CDR1 PRHDT and CDR2 FYEKMQ (reference sequence). V was clipped by 5 bases and J by 10 bases; unmatched bases: 7. The CDR3 length is 12 residues.

V and J are TRBV3-1 (or the pseudogene TRBV3-2) and TRBJ1-1; 7 bases are shared with TRBD1. V was clipped by 3 bases and J by 10 bases; unmatched bases: 8. Germline CDR1 LGHDT, CDR2 YNNKEL (reference sequence). This CDR3 is built from 13 residues. The CDR3 region has the DNA TGTGCCAGCAGCCAGGTAGACAGGGTTGGAGCTTTCTTT. Translating gives CASSQVDRVGAFF.